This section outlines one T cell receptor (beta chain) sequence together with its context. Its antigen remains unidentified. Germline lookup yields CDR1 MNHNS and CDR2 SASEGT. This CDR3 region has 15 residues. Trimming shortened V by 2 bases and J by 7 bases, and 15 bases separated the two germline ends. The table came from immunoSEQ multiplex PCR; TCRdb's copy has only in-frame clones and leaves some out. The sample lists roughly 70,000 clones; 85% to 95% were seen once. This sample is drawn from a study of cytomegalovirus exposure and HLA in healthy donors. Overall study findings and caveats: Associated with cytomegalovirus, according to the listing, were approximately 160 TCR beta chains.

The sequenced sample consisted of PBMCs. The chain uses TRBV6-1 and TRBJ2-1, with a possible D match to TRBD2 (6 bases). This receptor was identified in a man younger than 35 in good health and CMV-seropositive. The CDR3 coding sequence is TGTGCCAGCAGTGAACTCATCCGGGAGCCGAATGAGCAGTTCTTC. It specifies CASSELIREPNEQFF.